This T cell receptor beta chain originates from a study of regulatory T cells (dated by TCRdb to 2016 to 2019). About the study as a whole: The study compared T-cell receptor beta repertoires of sorted regulatory, conventional CD4+ and CD8+ T cells in CD3G-deficient patients with those in healthy controls. Findings and caveats that apply to the study as a whole: Repertoires from patients had restricted unique TRB V-J pairs and skewed V and J gene usage, with the strongest effect in regulatory T cells. CD8+ T cells from patients showed a nonsignificant trend toward lower Shannon entropy than control CD8+ cells.

In the multiplex PCR, 52 forward TRBV primers and 13 reverse TRBJ primers were used, and assay-based and computational corrections were applied for amplification bias. Within the immunoSEQ assay, multiplex PCR amplified rearranged TRB loci from genomic DNA. An Illumina HiSeq platform was used to sequence the TRB amplicons. Per the source publication's procedure: Raw sequences were error-filtered and aligned to reference gene sequences by custom algorithms, then analyzed with the immunoSEQ online tools. Frequencies of productive and nonproductive TRB rearrangements were assessed among unique sequences as well as among total sequences. The likelihood of self-reactivity was estimated by examining two features, hydrophobicity and amino acid composition, of TRB CDR3 positions 6 and 7. Prism software was used to run t tests, Mann-Whitney tests or two-way ANOVA for comparisons between groups. TCRdb carries this immuneACCESS record with in-frame sequences only. Its versions omit some clonotypes, under half of them owing to an unresolved V gene in the studies checked, with the rest unexplained. The V and J calls and clone size are taken from that table; D and trimming were inferred from the DNA. Here the sample has about 18,000 clones; more than 85% occur a single time. Around 30% of the sample is in the top ten clones.

CDR1 and CDR2 were assigned from the germline V gene as MNHNS and SASEGT. V and J lose 6 bases and 5 bases, and a span of 10 bases separates them. The CDR3 has 12 amino acids, counting the end cysteine and phenylalanine. The only DNA kept is the CDR3, 36 bases in frame from the first base. Every CD3G-deficient patient showed evidence of autoimmunity, and the autoimmunity was more severe in two of the patients. At testing, patients were between 2 and 39 years old and showed lower naive and higher memory CD4+ and CD8+ T-cell proportions. The patient group comprised roughly 6 individuals with CD3G deficiency. An international network of physicians across the United States, Europe and Asia provided the patient samples and clinical data. Peripheral blood mononuclear cells were isolated by Ficoll density separation. A FACSAria cell sorter was used to isolate CD3+ CD8+ CD4- T cells. With respect to this clone: It lacks a known antigen. It has no much larger one-base neighbor in the sample; base qualities were not kept. Other nucleotide sequences in the sample specify the same CDR3.

Sequenced sample: CD8+ T cells sorted from blood. The clonotype originates from a person aged 18 to 35 with CD3G deficiency. Recombination connected TRBV6-1 to TRBJ1-1; the D gene remains uncertain. The sequenced DNA: TGTGCCAGCAGGGCAGGAGTGACTGAAGCTTTCTTT. Translated, this is CASRAGVTEAFF.